Below, one T cell receptor (beta chain) is given with its context. Authors' analysis steps: Estimation of nucleated cell counts relied on the amplification of reference gene primers. The repertoire was sequenced with immunoSEQ multiplex PCR; TCRdb's copy has only in-frame clones and lacks some. Clonal size and the V and J genes are those of that table, whereas D and trimming came from the DNA. The sample comprises 160,000 or so clones, roughly 87% of which are singletons, and 3% to 4.5% rests with the top ten. These data are taken from a study of blood T cell repertoires in COVID-19. Unmatched junction bases numbered 8, after V lost 2 bases and J lost 6 bases. The CDR3 has 15 residues. Germline lookup yields CDR1 SGHAT and CDR2 FQDESV (reference sequence).

This chain connects TRBV11-1 to TRBJ2-7; 9 bases align to TRBD2. The clonotype originates from a woman in her sixties who had recovered from COVID-19. Sequenced: peripheral blood. This CDR3 is CASSLWRGGGIEQYF. CDR3 coding DNA: TGTGCCAGCAGCTTATGGCGCGGGGGGGGTATCGAGCAGTACTTC.